Presented here are 4 T cell receptor beta chains from one specimen sequenced in a study of blood T cell repertoires in COVID-19. Profiling relied on immunoSEQ multiplex PCR, and the TCRdb table lists in-frame clones only, not all of them. Among some 49,000 clones listed, 80% to 90% were seen once. Source material: peripheral blood. These receptor sequences come from a woman aged 60-70 years with acute or convalescent COVID-19.

The V gene is TRBV15, the J gene TRBJ2-5; 8 positions agree with TRBD1. The germline CDR1 and CDR2 sequences are LNHNV and YYDKDF (reference sequence). This CDR3 contains 19 residues. Trimming took 5 bases from V and 5 from J; bases not matched to a gene: 22. CDR3 region: CATSDQDRVSLKHRETQYF. CDR3 DNA: TGTGCCACCAGCGACCAGGACAGGGTCAGTTTAAAACACCGGGAGACCCAGTACTTC.

This clone has a single count. The J gene is TRBJ2-3, the V gene TRBV7-3; 9 bases map to TRBD2. Germline lookup yields CDR1 SGHTA and CDR2 FQGTGA. The CDR3 has 15 residues. J was trimmed by 5 bases and V by 8 bases; bases with no gene match: 11. The CDR3 nucleotides read TGTGCCAGCGCCCCTCAGGGGACTAGCCGAGATACGCAGTATTTT. This translates into CASAPQGTSRDTQYF.

This clone occurred a few times. The J gene is TRBJ1-1, the V gene TRBV7-9; the D gene is possibly TRBD1 (6 bases). Trimming took 4 bases from V and 6 from J, leaving 12 bases between them. CDR1 and CDR2 from the germline V gene are SEHNR and FQNEAQ (reference sequence). The CDR3 spans 13 residues. CDR3 nucleotides: TGTGCCAGCAGCTACCGACAGGACGCTGAAGCTTTCTTT. Protein sequence: CASSYRQDAEAFF.

V gene TRBV25-1 combines with J gene TRBJ1-4; TRBD1 is a possible D gene (5 bases). CDR3 size: 14 residues. The V end lost 0 bases, the J end lost 7 bases, and 9 bases lay between the germline ends. Germline values: CDR1 MGHDK, CDR2 SYGVNS. The CDR3 region is CASSEYKGAEKLFF. The DNA for the CDR3 is TGTGCCAGCAGTGAATATAAAGGGGCTGAAAAACTGTTTTTT.